The clone carrying this TCR beta chain was counted at least ten times. Its antigen is as yet unknown. This sample is part of a study of regulatory T cells in long-lasting Graves disease. Findings and caveats of the study: Persistent Graves' cases showed lower TCR diversity than newly diagnosed cases.

Time point given: persistent/refractory GD, antithyroid drugs over 5 years with positive TRAb. RNA extracted from PBMCs served as the sequencing template. The germline gives CDR1 MDHEN, CDR2 SYDVKM. The CDR3 consists of 15 residues. V gave up 7 bases and J gave up 8 bases; unmatched junction bases: 10. Library construction for TCR beta used iRepertoire HTBI primers and Arm-PCR of CDR3 regions. MiXCR, run by TCRdb on the multiplex PCR reads, gives a single entry per CDR3 protein. The sample shows some 330,000 distinct CDR3 sequences, roughly 23% of them seen only once. The chain uses TRBV28 and TRBJ1-6; 8 nucleotides agree with TRBD1. This TCR came from a woman between 40 and 50 years old with Graves disease. The source material was peripheral blood mononuclear cells (PBMCs), sampled when the disease was refractory, from a patient treated with antithyroid drugs. The CDR3 is CASTTTGAGDSPLHF. The DNA for the CDR3 is TGTGCCAGCACTACGACAGGGGCGGGGGATTCACCCCTCCACTTT.